The source of this TCR beta chain is a study of early T cells in non-severe SARS-CoV-2 infection. Study background: RNA in bulk from unsorted whole blood was sequenced, and chains were unpaired.

The V gene lost 0 bases and the J gene lost 2 bases, with 9 bases spanning the gap. Germline V CDR1 and CDR2: SGHRS, YFSETQ. CDR3 size: 14 residues. Unique molecular identifiers were affixed to single, distinct cDNA molecules. A single record per CDR3 protein comes from TCRdb applying MiXCR to the 5' RACE reads. The sample records 35,000 to 40,000 distinct CDR3 sequences, 5.3% being singletons. Sequencing was carried out using whole blood. V gene TRBV5-1 combines with J gene TRBJ2-7; D remains unclear. This TCR came from an adult who was a healthcare worker with PCR-confirmed SARS-CoV-2 infection or an uninfected control (not recorded which). CDR3: CASSLVGRPYEQYF. The DNA for the CDR3 is TGCGCCAGCAGCTTGGTGGGCAGACCCTACGAGCAGTACTTC.